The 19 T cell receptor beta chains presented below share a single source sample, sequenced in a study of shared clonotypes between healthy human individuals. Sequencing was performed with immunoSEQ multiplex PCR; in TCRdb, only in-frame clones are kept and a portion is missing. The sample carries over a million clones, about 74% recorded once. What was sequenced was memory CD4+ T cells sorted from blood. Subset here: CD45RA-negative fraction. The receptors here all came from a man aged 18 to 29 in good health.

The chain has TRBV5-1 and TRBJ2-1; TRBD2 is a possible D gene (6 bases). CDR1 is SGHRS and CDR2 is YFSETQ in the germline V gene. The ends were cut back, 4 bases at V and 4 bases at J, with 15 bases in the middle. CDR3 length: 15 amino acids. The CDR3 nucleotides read TGCGCCAGCAGCCGGGGCGCGGGACGATACAATGAGCAGTTCTTC. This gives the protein CASSRGAGRYNEQFF.

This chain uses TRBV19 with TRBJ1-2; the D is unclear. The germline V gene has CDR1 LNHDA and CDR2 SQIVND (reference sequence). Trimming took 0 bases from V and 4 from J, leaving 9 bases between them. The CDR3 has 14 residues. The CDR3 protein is CASSIDLSSYGYTF. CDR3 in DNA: TGTGCCAGTAGTATAGATCTAAGTTCCTATGGCTACACCTTC.

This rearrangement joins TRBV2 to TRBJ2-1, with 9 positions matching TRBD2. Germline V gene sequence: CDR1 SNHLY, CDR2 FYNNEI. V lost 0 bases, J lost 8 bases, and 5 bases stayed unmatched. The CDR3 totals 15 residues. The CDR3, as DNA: TGTGCCAGCAGTGAAGCTGCGGGAGGGCCTTATGAGCAGTTCTTC. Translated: CASSEAAGGPYEQFF.

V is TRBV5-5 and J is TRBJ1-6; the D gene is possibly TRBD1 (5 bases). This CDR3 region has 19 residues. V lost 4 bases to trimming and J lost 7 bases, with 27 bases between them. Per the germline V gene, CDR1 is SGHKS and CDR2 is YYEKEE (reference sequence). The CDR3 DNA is TGTGCCAGCAGCCGCTCCGGCAGGGTCGATATGGGAGGGAATTCACCCCTCCACTTT. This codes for CASSRSGRVDMGGNSPLHF.

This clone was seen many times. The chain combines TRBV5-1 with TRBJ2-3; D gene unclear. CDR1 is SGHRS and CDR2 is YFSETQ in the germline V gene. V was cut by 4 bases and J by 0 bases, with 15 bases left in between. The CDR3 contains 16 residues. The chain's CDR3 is CASSPMGRTSTDTQYF. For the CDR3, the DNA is TGCGCCAGCAGCCCCATGGGCAGGACCAGCACAGATACGCAGTATTTT.

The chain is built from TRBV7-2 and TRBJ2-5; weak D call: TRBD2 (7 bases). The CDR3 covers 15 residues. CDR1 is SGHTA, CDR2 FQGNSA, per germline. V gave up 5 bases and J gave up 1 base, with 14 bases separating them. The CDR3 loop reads CASSGEGDFQETQYF. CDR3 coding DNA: TGTGCCAGCAGCGGGGAGGGGGACTTCCAAGAGACCCAGTACTTC.

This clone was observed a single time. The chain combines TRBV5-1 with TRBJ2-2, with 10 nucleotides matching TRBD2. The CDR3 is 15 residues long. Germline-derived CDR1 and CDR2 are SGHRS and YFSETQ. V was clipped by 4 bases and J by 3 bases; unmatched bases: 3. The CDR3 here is CASSRTSGYTGELFF. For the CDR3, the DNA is TGCGCCAGCAGCCGGACTAGCGGATACACCGGGGAGCTGTTTTTT. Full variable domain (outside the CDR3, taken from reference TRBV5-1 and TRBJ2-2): KAGVTQTPRYLIKTRGQQVTLSCSPISGHRSVSWYQQTPGQGLQFLFEYFSETQRNKGNFPGRFSGRQFSNSRSEMNVSTLELGDSALYLCASSRTSGYTGELFFGEGSRLTVL.

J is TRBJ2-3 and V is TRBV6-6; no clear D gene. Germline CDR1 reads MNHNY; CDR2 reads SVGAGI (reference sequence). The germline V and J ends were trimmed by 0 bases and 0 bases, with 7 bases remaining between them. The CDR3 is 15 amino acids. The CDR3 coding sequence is TGTGCCAGCAGTTACTCGTCGGCTAGCACAGATACGCAGTATTTT. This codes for CASSYSSASTDTQYF.

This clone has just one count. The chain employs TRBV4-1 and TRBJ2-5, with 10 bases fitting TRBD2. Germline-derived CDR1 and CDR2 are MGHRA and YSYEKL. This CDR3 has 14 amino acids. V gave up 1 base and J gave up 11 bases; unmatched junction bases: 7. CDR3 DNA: TGCGCCAGCAGCCAAGGGACTAGCGGTAACCGACAGTACTTC. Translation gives CASSQGTSGNRQYF.

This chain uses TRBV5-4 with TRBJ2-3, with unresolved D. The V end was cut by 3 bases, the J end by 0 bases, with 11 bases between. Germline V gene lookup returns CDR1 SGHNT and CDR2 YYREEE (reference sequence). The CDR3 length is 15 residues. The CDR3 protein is CASSYGSSSTDTQYF. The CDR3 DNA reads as TGTGCCAGCAGCTACGGCTCCTCTAGCACAGATACGCAGTATTTT. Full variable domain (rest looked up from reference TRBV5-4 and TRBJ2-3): ETGVTQSPTHLIKTRGQQVTLRCSSQSGHNTVSWYQQALGQGPQFIFQYYREEENGRGNFPPRFSGLQFPNYSSELNVNALELDDSALYLCASSYGSSSTDTQYFGPGTRLTVL.

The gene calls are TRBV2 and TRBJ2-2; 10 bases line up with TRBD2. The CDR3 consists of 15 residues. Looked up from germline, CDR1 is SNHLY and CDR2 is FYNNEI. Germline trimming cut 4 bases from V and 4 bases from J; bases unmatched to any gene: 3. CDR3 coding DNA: TGTGCCAGCAGTGCGATAGCGGGGGGCACCGGGGAGCTGTTTTTT. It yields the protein CASSAIAGGTGELFF.

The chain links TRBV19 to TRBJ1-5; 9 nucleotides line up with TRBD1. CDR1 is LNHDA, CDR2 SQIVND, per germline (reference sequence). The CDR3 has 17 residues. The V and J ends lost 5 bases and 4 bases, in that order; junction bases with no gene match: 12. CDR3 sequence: CASSPLFRQGGNQPQHF. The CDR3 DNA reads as TGTGCCAGTAGTCCACTATTTCGACAGGGGGGAAATCAGCCCCAGCATTTT. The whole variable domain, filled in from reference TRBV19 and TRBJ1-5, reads DGGITQSPKYLFRKEGQNVTLSCEQNLNHDAMYWYRQDPGQGLRLIYYSQIVNDFQKGDIAEGYSVSREKKESFPLTVTSAQKNPTAFYLCASSPLFRQGGNQPQHFGDGTRLSIL.

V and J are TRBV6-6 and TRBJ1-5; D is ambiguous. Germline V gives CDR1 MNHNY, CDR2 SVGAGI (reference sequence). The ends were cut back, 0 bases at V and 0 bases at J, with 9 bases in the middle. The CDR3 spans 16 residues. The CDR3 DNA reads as TGTGCCAGCAGTTACTCGTACACGGATAGCAATCAGCCCCAGCATTTT. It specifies CASSYSYTDSNQPQHF.

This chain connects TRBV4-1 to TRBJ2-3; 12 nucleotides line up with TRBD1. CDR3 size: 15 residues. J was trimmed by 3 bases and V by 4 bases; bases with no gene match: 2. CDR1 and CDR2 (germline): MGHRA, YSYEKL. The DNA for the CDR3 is TGCGCCAGCAGCCCGGGACAGGGGGCAACAGATACGCAGTATTTT. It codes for CASSPGQGATDTQYF.

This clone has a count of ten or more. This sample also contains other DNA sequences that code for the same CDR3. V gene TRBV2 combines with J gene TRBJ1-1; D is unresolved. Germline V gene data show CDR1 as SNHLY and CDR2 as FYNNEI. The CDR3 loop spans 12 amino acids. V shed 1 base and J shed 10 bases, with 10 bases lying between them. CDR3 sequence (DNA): TGTGCCAGCAGTGAAGGACCCTCGAGAGCTTTCTTT. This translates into CASSEGPSRAFF.

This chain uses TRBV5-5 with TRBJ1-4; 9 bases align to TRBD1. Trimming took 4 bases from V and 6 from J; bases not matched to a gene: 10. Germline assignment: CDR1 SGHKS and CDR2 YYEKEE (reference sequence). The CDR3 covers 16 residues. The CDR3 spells CASSGQRTGDDEKLFF. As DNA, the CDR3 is TGTGCCAGCAGCGGGCAAAGGACAGGGGATGATGAAAAACTGTTTTTT.

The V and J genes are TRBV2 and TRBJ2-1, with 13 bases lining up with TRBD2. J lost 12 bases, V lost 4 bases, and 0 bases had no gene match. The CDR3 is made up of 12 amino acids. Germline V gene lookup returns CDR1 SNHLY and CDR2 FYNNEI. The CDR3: CASSGLAGGQFF. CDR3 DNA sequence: TGTGCCAGCAGTGGACTAGCGGGAGGGCAGTTCTTC.

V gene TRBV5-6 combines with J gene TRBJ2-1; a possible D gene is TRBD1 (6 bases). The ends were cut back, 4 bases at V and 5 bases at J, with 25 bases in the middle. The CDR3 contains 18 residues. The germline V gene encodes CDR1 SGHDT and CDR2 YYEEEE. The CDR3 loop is CASSPLGAGLRLNNEQFF. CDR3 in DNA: TGTGCCAGCAGCCCCTTGGGGGCCGGCCTAAGGCTGAACAATGAGCAGTTCTTC.

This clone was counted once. As DNA, the CDR3 is TGTGCCTGGAGTCCCGGGGGGATCTCTGGAAACACCATATATTTT. It codes for CAWSPGGISGNTIYF. The genes are TRBV30 and TRBJ1-3, with a tentative D call TRBD1 (5 bases). V lost 2 bases and J lost 0, with 11 bases in between. From germline, CDR1 is GTSNPN and CDR2 SVGIG (reference sequence). The CDR3 spans 15 residues.